This TCR beta chain was sequenced during a study of blood T cell repertoires in COVID-19. Looking at the study overall: Samples of COVID-19 (acute and convalescent) were obtained from the United States, Italy and Spain. Sample material is recorded as cDNA or gDNA derived from T cells, B-cell-depleted T cells, or PBMCs.

This CDR3 is 13 amino acids long. The trim removed 0 bases at V and 5 bases at J, leaving 3 bases unmatched. Germline CDR1 reads SQVTM; CDR2 reads ANQGSEA. In the authors' methods: Reference gene primers were amplified, and this amplification served to estimate nucleated cell counts. Some clones are missing from TCRdb's copy, which holds only in-frame ones; the method was immunoSEQ multiplex PCR. V and J calls and clone size come straight from that table; D and trimming were deduced from the DNA. Altogether about 340,000 clones are present, 80% to 90% being singletons, with the ten largest covering around 6%. Enrolment of Seattle patients took place during active infection, and they were followed longitudinally.

The rearrangement uses TRBV29-1 and TRBJ2-5, with 7 bases identical to TRBD2. The sequence was obtained from a woman aged 50 to 65 with COVID-19, enrolled during active disease. Sample: peripheral blood. The CDR3 here is CSVEERERETQYF. CDR3 DNA: TGCAGCGTTGAAGAGCGGGAGCGGGAGACCCAGTACTTC.